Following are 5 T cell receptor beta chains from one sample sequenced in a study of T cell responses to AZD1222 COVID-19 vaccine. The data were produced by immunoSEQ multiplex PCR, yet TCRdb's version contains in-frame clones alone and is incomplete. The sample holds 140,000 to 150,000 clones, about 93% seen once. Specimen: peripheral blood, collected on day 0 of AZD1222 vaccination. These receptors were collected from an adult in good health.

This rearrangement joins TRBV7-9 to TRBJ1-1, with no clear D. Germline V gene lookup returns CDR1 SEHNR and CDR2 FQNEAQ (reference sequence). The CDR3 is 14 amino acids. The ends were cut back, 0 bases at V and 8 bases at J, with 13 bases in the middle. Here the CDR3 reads CASSLAAVAPEAFF. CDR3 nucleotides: TGTGCCAGCAGCTTAGCTGCAGTAGCGCCCGAAGCTTTCTTT. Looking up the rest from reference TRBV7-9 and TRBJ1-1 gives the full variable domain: DTGVSQNPRHKITKRGQNVTFRCDPISEHNRLYWYRQTLGQGPEFLTYFQNEAQLEKSRLLSDRFSAERPKGSFSTLEIQRTEQGDSAMYLCASSLAAVAPEAFFGQGTRLTVV.

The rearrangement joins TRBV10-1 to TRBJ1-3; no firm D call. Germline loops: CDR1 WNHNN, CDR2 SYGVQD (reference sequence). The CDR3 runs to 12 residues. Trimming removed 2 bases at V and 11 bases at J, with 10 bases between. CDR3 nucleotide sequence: TGCGCCAGCAGTGAGGGGAGAACCCCCATATATTTT. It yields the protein CASSEGRTPIYF.

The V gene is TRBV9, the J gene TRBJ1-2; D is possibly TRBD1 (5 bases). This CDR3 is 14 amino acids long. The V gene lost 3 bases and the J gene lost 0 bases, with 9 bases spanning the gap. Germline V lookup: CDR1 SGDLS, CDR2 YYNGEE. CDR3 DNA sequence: TGTGCCAGCAGCGAGGGACCTTCTAACTATGGCTACACCTTC. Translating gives CASSEGPSNYGYTF.

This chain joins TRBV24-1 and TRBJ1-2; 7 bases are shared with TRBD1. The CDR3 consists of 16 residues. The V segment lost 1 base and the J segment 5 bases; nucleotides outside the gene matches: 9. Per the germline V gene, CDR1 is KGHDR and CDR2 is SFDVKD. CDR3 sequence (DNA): TGTGCCACCAGTGATTTCAAACCGGGACAGAGTTATGGCTACACCTTC. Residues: CATSDFKPGQSYGYTF.

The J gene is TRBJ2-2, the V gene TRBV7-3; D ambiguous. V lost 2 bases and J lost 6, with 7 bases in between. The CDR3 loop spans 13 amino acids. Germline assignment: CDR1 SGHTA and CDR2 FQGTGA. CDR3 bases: TGTGCCAGCAGCTTACTCCGGGCCGGGGAGCTGTTTTTT. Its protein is CASSLLRAGELFF.